The T cell receptor (beta chain) described here comes from a study of read filtering for tumor transcriptome and immune sequencing. Background on the study: 8 patients were R-ISS I, some 15 were R-ISS II, 7 were R-ISS III. Whole-transcriptome libraries were prepared after DNase treatment. Study findings and constraints: The sorted CD138-negative fraction was a mixed bone marrow immune population, not purified T cells. Approximately 82% of IR-seq clonotypes had one read, totaling approximately 3.5% of reads; RNA-seq: approximately 73% and 42%.

Molecular barcoded adaptors covering alpha/delta and beta/gamma chains were used on 400 to 450 ng RNA. TCRdb analysed the reads with MiXCR anew, one entry per CDR3 protein. The data hold more than 70,000 distinct CDR3 sequences, with roughly 21% observed a single time. Many counts were recorded for this clonotype. Its cognate antigen is unknown. There are 11 residues in the CDR3. Germline CDR1 is SGHRS and CDR2 is YFSETQ. V was clipped by 0 bases and J by 3 bases, with 0 bases between them. The sequence was obtained from a donor aged 40 or over with multiple myeloma. What was sequenced was a population of CD138-negative cells sorted from bone marrow. V gene TRBV5-1 combines with J gene TRBJ2-5; D call uncertain. CDR3 protein: CASSLEETQYF. CDR3 DNA sequence: TGCGCCAGCAGCTTGGAAGAGACCCAGTACTTC.